Following are 10 T cell receptor beta chains from one sample sequenced in a study of T cell responses to AZD1222 COVID-19 vaccine. The data were produced by immunoSEQ multiplex PCR, yet TCRdb's version contains in-frame clones alone and is incomplete. The sample shows around 140,000 clones, approximately 90% of them seen only once. Specimen: peripheral blood, collected on day 0 of AZD1222 vaccination. The receptors come from an adult in good health.

This chain links TRBV7-9 with TRBJ1-1, with D hard to call. Per germline, CDR1 SEHNR and CDR2 FQNEAQ (reference sequence). With 6 bases removed from V and 2 bases from J, the gap between germline ends came to 10 bases. This CDR3 comprises 13 residues. Here the CDR3 reads CASRGGFNTEAFF. DNA for the CDR3: TGTGCCAGCAGGGGTGGGTTTAACACTGAAGCTTTCTTT.

The chain has TRBV5-1 and TRBJ1-6; D is perhaps TRBD1 (5 bases). There are 14 residues in the CDR3. The V gene lost 5 bases and the J gene lost 5 bases, with 11 bases spanning the gap. Germline CDR1 SGHRS, CDR2 YFSETQ. The CDR3 sequence is CASSPGRDNSPLHF. In nucleotides, the CDR3 is TGCGCCAGCAGTCCGGGACGGGATAATTCACCCCTCCACTTT.

The rearrangement links TRBV18 to TRBJ1-2, with TRBD1 matching over 9 bases. Trimming removed 6 bases from V and 2 bases from J; junction bases left unmatched: 7. Germline loops: CDR1 KGHSH, CDR2 LQKENI. This CDR3 comprises 15 residues. CDR3 region: CASSVPGQGNYGYTF. The CDR3 DNA reads as TGTGCCAGCTCCGTCCCGGGACAGGGAAACTATGGCTACACCTTC.

V and J are TRBV19 and TRBJ1-5, with TRBD1 as a possible D gene (6 bases). The germline V gene encodes CDR1 LNHDA and CDR2 SQIVND (reference sequence). The ends were cut back, 10 bases at V and 4 bases at J, with 20 bases in the middle. This CDR3 region has 15 residues. CDR3 sequence: CATKVRGAWNQPQHF. CDR3 nucleotides: TGTGCCACTAAAGTTCGGGGGGCCTGGAATCAGCCCCAGCATTTT.

Worth noting for this clone: Distinct nucleotide sequences in the sample also encode this CDR3. The chain employs TRBV29-1 and TRBJ1-3; D is undetermined. V was clipped by 6 bases and J by 0 bases, with 9 bases between them. The length of the CDR3 is 13 residues. Germline loops: CDR1 SQVTM, CDR2 ANQGSEA. The CDR3 region is CSVGGSSGNTIYF. CDR3 sequence (DNA): TGCAGCGTGGGAGGGAGCTCTGGAAACACCATATATTTT. Drawing the rest from reference TRBV29-1 and TRBJ1-3, the complete variable domain is SAVISQKPSRDICQRGTSLTIQCQVDSQVTMMFWYRQQPGQSLTLIATANQGSEATYESGFVIDKFPISRPNLTFSTLTVSNMSPEDSSIYLCSVGGSSGNTIYFGEGSWLTVV.

This clone was picked up a small number of times. V and J are TRBV14 and TRBJ1-1; TRBD1 might be the D (5 bases). CDR1 and CDR2 from the germline V gene are SGHDN and FVKESK. This CDR3 spans 14 amino acids. Trimming removed 4 bases from V and 4 bases from J, with 13 bases in between. The CDR3 reads CASSLMGEGTEAFF. The CDR3 nucleotides read TGTGCCAGCAGCCTTATGGGGGAAGGCACTGAAGCTTTCTTT.

This clone was detected only a few times. This sequence joins TRBV28 and TRBJ2-2; tentative D call: TRBD1 (5 bases). The V end was cut by 7 bases, the J end by 3 bases, with 9 bases between. The germline V gene has CDR1 MDHEN and CDR2 SYDVKM. This CDR3 is 13 amino acids long. The CDR3: CASTRTHTGELFF. CDR3 coding DNA: TGTGCCAGCACCCGGACACACACCGGGGAGCTGTTTTTT.

The chain recombines TRBV7-2 with TRBJ1-2; the match to TRBD1 covers 10 bases. The CDR3 totals 15 residues. V gave up 3 bases and J gave up 3 bases; unmatched junction bases: 4. The V gene's germline CDR1 is SGHTA and CDR2 FQGNSA. The CDR3 region is CASSFVGTGDYGYTF. The CDR3 region has the DNA TGTGCCAGCAGCTTTGTCGGGACAGGGGACTATGGCTACACCTTC.

The rearrangement joins TRBV7-3 to TRBJ1-1; no clear D. This CDR3 is built from 13 residues. Germline V lookup: CDR1 SGHTA, CDR2 FQGTGA. Trimming removed 0 bases from V and 5 bases from J, with 7 bases in between. The CDR3 spells CASSLTGYTEAFF. The CDR3 DNA sequence: TGTGCCAGCAGCTTAACAGGGTATACTGAAGCTTTCTTT.

The V and J genes are TRBV16 and TRBJ2-3; perhaps TRBD2 as D (6 bases). Germline CDR1 and CDR2: KGHSY and FQNENV. The CDR3 is made up of 13 amino acids. Deletions cut 4 bases from V and 6 bases from J, with 11 bases between. Written as DNA, the CDR3 is TGTGCCAGCAGCCCGGGAGTGATGGATACGCAGTATTTT. Encoded protein: CASSPGVMDTQYF.